One sample yielded the 2 T cell receptor beta chains listed below, sequenced in a study of blood T cell repertoires in COVID-19. Assay used: immunoSEQ multiplex PCR; TCRdb lists only in-frame clones, some missing. Among about 59,000 clones listed, approximately 79% were seen once. Specimen: peripheral blood. Source of these receptors: a human donor in a cohort sampled during active COVID-19.

The V call is TRBV3-1 (or the pseudogene TRBV3-2), the J call TRBJ1-1; 8 positions agree with TRBD1. Germline V gene data show CDR1 as LGHDT and CDR2 as YNNKEL (reference sequence). Germline trimming cut 4 bases from V and 5 bases from J; bases unmatched to any gene: 9. This CDR3 has 15 amino acids. The chain's CDR3 is CASSLGWTGRTEAFF. The DNA of the CDR3 is TGTGCCAGCAGCCTCGGATGGACAGGGCGGACTGAAGCTTTCTTT.

This clone was seen a handful of times. The CDR3 region is CASTSSRGSRTDTQYF. The CDR3 DNA sequence: TGTGCCAGCACCTCATCCCGGGGTAGTAGAACAGATACGCAGTATTTT. This chain uses TRBV28 with TRBJ2-3, with a weak D call TRBD2 (5 bases). Germline loops: CDR1 MDHEN, CDR2 SYDVKM. V lost 7 bases, J lost 3 bases, and 20 bases lay in between. CDR3 length: 16 residues. Full variable domain (rest looked up from reference TRBV28 and TRBJ2-3): DVKVTQSSRYLVKRTGEKVFLECVQDMDHENMFWYRQDPGLGLRLIYFSYDVKMKEKGDIPEGYSVSREKKERFSLILESASTNQTSMYLCASTSSRGSRTDTQYFGPGTRLTVL.